A selection of T cell receptor beta chains follows, all from one sample in a study of identical twins. One entry per CDR3 protein, called by TCRdb with MiXCR from the 5' RACE reads. The sample yields around 450,000 distinct CDR3 sequences, 14% seen once. The sample was also linked to a second study, of yellow fever vaccine responses in identical twins.

Sequences were obtained from CD4+ T cells sorted from blood. The source is a woman under 30 in good health. The CDR3 runs from the conserved cysteine through the conserved F or W. The order of the fields is V gene, CDR3 length, CDR3 protein.

TRBV11-3,15,CASSRSGEMAGELFF
TRBV10-3,15,CAISDLGRESNTQYF
TRBV12-3/TRBV12-4,16,CASSQLGDRRVQPQHF
TRBV5-1,13,CASSLSGGAEAFF
TRBV12-3/TRBV12-4,15,CASSLVPTVVDTQYF
TRBV6-2/TRBV6-3,14,CASKAETIYHEQYF
TRBV6-2/TRBV6-3,15,CASSWGLAATYEQYF
TRBV20-1,13,CTAELAEYNEQFF
TRBV11-2,18,CASSRTGTGGGFFYEQYF
TRBV30,10,CAWSGSLQYF
TRBV20-1,14,CSARTGGSKNIQYF
TRBV12-3/TRBV12-4,14,CASSRQGKTYEQYF
TRBV4-3,16,CASSYTGTLPTGELFF
TRBV5-6,14,CATRPQGPSHEAFF
TRBV12-5,15,CASGDGATGANVLTF
TRBV10-3,15,CAISETGLHNSPLHF
TRBV9,14,CASSGYSQGETQYF
TRBV9,17,CASSVVAGGANTGELFF
TRBV3-1,13,CASSQEGGQPQHF
TRBV5-1,14,CASSSQGGSYEQYF
TRBV6-1,15,CASRAEGRNNEKLFF
TRBV6-2/TRBV6-3,15,CASSHSGSAYNEQFF
TRBV15,17,CATSRDLRRQDTEELFF
TRBV7-2,13,CASSLGIYDTQYF
TRBV29-1,13,CSVEQGMNTEAFF
TRBV7-2,15,CASSSPRGGYNEQFF
TRBV2,13,CASKGQASYEQYF
TRBV5-6,12,CASSLSGPEQFF
TRBV18,14,CASSPPTNSYEQYF
TRBV7-6,13,CASSSYRGGELFF
TRBV28,11,CASTTGGAAFF
TRBV6-1,15,CASTPRGGPNQPQHF
TRBV24-1,14,CATSDPQGPGELFF
TRBV5-1,16,CASSPTPPWSGEKLFF
TRBV18,15,CASSRPSGSTDTQYF
TRBV7-9,16,CASSIQLAGIYNEQFF
TRBV5-1,18,CASSPAPPGGNNTDTQYF
TRBV4-3,16,CASSQSLGAGNSEAFF
TRBV28,14,CASSFRGGKYEQYF
TRBV7-2,12,CASSQGGLEQYF
TRBV5-5,15,CASSQDRGMTDTQYF
TRBV6-5,14,CASSYWGYTDTQYF
TRBV20-1,14,CSARRDYLSYEQYF
TRBV20-1,13,CSAFSGGYNEQFF
TRBV6-2/TRBV6-3,14,CASTRTESPYEQYF
TRBV29-1,13,CSVGASLADTQYF
TRBV5-1,16,CASSSGTSVGFGELFF
TRBV12-3/TRBV12-4,13,CASSLTRTDTQYF
TRBV3-1,16,CASSRGLAGRSYEQYF
TRBV12-3/TRBV12-4,13,CASSFTSNQPQHF
TRBV6-1,15,CASRITGGSTDTQYF
TRBV6-5,17,CASSYGLGSSGRNEQFF
TRBV4-2,16,CASSQEGTSGSNEQFF
TRBV29-1,16,CSATGTSGGASDTQYF